One and the same sample provided the 20 T cell receptor beta chains below, sequenced in a study of tumor-infiltrating lymphocytes in primary liver carcinoma. Researchers generated TCR beta cDNA from roughly 520 ng of total RNA, relying on a constant-region primer. TCR beta libraries came from three nested multiplex PCR rounds using slightly modified ARM-PCR. The study ran its first two PCR rounds for approximately 10 cycles each, using TRBV1-TRBV30 forward primers and a C-beta reverse primer. TCRdb reanalysed the multiplex PCR reads using MiXCR and keeps one entry per CDR3 protein. The table records 100,000 to 150,000 distinct CDR3 sequences, 64% of them present only once. Co-extracting RNA and DNA was done with about 20-33 mg of unsorted bulk tissue as input. Sequencing was carried out using liver tumor tissue from sampling region 3. Subset reported: tumor region T3, left-lateral pole. These receptors were obtained from a woman between 55 and 75 years old with primary liver carcinoma and hepatitis B virus infection.

As for this clonotype: A read error may produce the germline difference seen at one junction end. The chain has TRBV5-6 and TRBJ2-5; 12 positions match TRBD1. Per germline, CDR1 SGHDT and CDR2 YYEEEE. This CDR3 has 16 residues. CDR3 sequence: CASSLKGQGAWETRYF. The CDR3 DNA reads TGTGCCAGCAGCTTGAAGGGACAGGGGGCGTGGGAGACCCGGTACTTC.

This clonotype was found many times. V is TRBV7-3 and J is TRBJ2-4, with D perhaps TRBD2 (5 bases). The length of the CDR3 is 13 residues. Germline V gene lookup returns CDR1 SGHTA and CDR2 FQGTGA. Trimming took off 5 bases at V and 8 bases at J, with 13 bases between the two ends. CDR3: CASSGEGSYIQYF. As DNA, the CDR3 is TGTGCCAGCAGCGGAGAGGGATCGTACATTCAGTACTTC.

This clonotype was observed once. A much larger clone differs by one base, so this may be a read error. The chain recombines TRBV6-5 with TRBJ2-2; D unresolved. There are 15 residues in the CDR3. Germline V gives CDR1 MNHEY, CDR2 SVGAGI. CDR3 region: CVSSSTRPRTGELFF. CDR3 nucleotides: TGTGTCAGCAGTTCCACCCGGCCTCGCACCGGGGAGCTGTTTTTT.

The chain combines TRBV2 with TRBJ2-3; 8 bases match TRBD2. CDR1 is SNHLY, CDR2 FYNNEI, per germline. CDR3 length: 14 residues. Losses at the gene ends were 8 bases for V and 1 base for J; bases not matched to a gene: 5. As DNA, the CDR3 is TGTGCCAGCCGGTCGCGGGAGGGCACAGATACGCAGTATTTT. Translating it yields CASRSREGTDTQYF. Full variable domain (rest looked up from reference TRBV2 and TRBJ2-3): EPEVTQTPSHQVTQMGQEVILRCVPISNHLYFYWYRQILGQKVEFLVSFYNNEISEKSEIFDDQFSVERPDGSNFTLKIRSTKLEDSAMYFCASRSREGTDTQYFGPGTRLTVL.

Only one count was recorded for this clonotype. A much larger clone lies one base from this, so it may be a read error. CDR3 nucleotide sequence: TGTGCCAGCAGCTTGGAGGTAGGCCACAATGAGCAGTTCTTC. This gives the protein CASSLEVGHNEQFF. The chain uses TRBV5-8 and TRBJ2-1, with D unclear. V was pared by 0 bases and J by 5 bases, with 9 bases between. There are 14 residues in the CDR3. Germline CDR1 SGHTS, CDR2 YDEGEE.

V is TRBV6-5 and J is TRBJ2-7; D may match TRBD1 or TRBD2 (5 bases each). The CDR3 sequence is 13 residues long. Germline V lookup: CDR1 MNHEY, CDR2 SVGAGI. The DNA for the CDR3 is TGTGTTAGCAGGAACAGGCGGGCCTACGAGCAGTACTTC. Protein sequence: CVSRNRRAYEQYF.

The rearrangement joins TRBV12-3 or TRBV12-4 to TRBJ2-3; D possibly corresponds to TRBD1 (6 bases). This CDR3 has 15 residues. With 4 bases removed from V and 6 bases from J, the gap between germline ends came to 17 bases. This CDR3 reads CASSSTLGGMDTQYF. As DNA, the CDR3 is TGTGCCAGCAGTTCCACCCTAGGGGGAATGGATACGCAGTATTTT.

CDR3 amino acids: CASSELGRGRETQYF. The CDR3 DNA reads as TGTGCCAGCAGTGAATTGGGCAGGGGGCGGGAGACCCAGTACTTC. V usage is TRBV25-1 and J usage is TRBJ2-5, with 8 bases lining up with TRBD1. CDR3 length equals 15 residues. V was pared by 1 base and J by 5 bases, with 6 bases of the junction left unmatched. CDR1 MGHDK and CDR2 SYGVNS come from the germline V gene.

Regarding this clonotype: It is likely a read error, because the conserved phenylalanine at the end of the CDR3 is missing. The chain joins TRBV28 to TRBJ2-1; D perhaps matches TRBD2 (6 bases). Germline lookup yields CDR1 MDHEN and CDR2 SYDVKM. Trimming cost V 6 bases and J 5 bases, with 17 bases left between them. CDR3 length: 15 amino acids. The CDR3 coding sequence is TGTGCCAGCAGGAATTGGGCGGGAAACGACAATGAGCAGTTCCTC. It yields the protein CASRNWAGNDNEQFL.

This clonotype showed up just once. Relative to the germline gene, one junction end is altered; a read error may explain this. The chain carries TRBV11-2 and TRBJ1-4; TRBD1 matches at 9 bases. CDR3 length: 17 residues. CDR1 SGHAT and CDR2 FQNNGV come from the germline V gene. The CDR3: CGSSSYRGLATNEKLFF. The CDR3 bases are TGTGGCAGCAGCTCGTACAGGGGGCTGGCAACTAATGAAAAACTGTTTTTT.

This clonotype came up many times. The chain carries TRBV6-2 or TRBV6-3 and TRBJ2-5, with 7 bases that match TRBD2. Trimming removed 7 bases from V and 3 bases from J; junction bases left unmatched: 5. The V gene's germline CDR1 is MNHEY and CDR2 SVGEGT. CDR3 length: 13 amino acids. In DNA, the CDR3 is TGTGCCAGCAACAGGCTAGCGGAAGAGACCCAGTACTTC. It translates to CASNRLAEETQYF.

The gene calls are TRBV5-1 and TRBJ2-5; TRBD1 matches 8 bases. CDR1 SGHRS and CDR2 YFSETQ come from the germline V gene. Germline trimming cut 2 bases from V and 2 bases from J; bases unmatched to any gene: 5. This CDR3 is 15 amino acids long. Here the CDR3 DNA reads TGCGCCAGCAGCTTACTACAGGGGGATCAAGAGACCCAGTACTTC. It specifies CASSLLQGDQETQYF.

This clonotype was counted only a few times. One end of the junction does not line up with germline, which may come from a read error. This chain connects TRBV5-1 to TRBJ2-2; possible D gene TRBD1, 6 bases. CDR1 SGHRS and CDR2 YFSETQ come from the germline V gene. This CDR3 has 16 amino acids. The DNA for the CDR3 is TGCGCCAGCAGCCCAGGACAGACCGCGAACACCGGGGAGCTCTTTTTT. Its protein is CASSPGQTANTGELFF.

In regard to this clonotype: This may be a read error: a much more frequent sequence differs by one nucleotide. The chain uses TRBV5-1 and TRBJ1-1; 7 bases are a match to TRBD1. The germline V gene encodes CDR1 SGHRS and CDR2 YFSETQ. V was clipped by 4 bases and J by 4 bases; unmatched bases: 7. The CDR3 runs 14 residues. In DNA, the CDR3 is TGCGCCAGCAGCGCCGGGACAGCGATCACTGAAGCTTTCTTT. Protein: CASSAGTAITEAFF.

Remarks on this clonotype: At one end the junction does not follow the germline gene, possibly because of a read error. The chain is built from TRBV9 and TRBJ2-1; 7 bases map to TRBD2. The CDR3 covers 15 residues. Germline V gives CDR1 SGDLS, CDR2 YYNGEE. CDR3 coding DNA: TGTGCCAGAAGCGTCCTAGCGGAGTCCTACAATGAGCAGTTCTTC. Amino acid sequence: CARSVLAESYNEQFF.

Only one count was recorded for this clonotype. At one end, the junction sequence differs from germline, possibly due to a read error. The chain couples TRBV11-2 to TRBJ1-4, with no clear D. Germline V gives CDR1 SGHAT, CDR2 FQNNGV. The CDR3 consists of 13 residues. DNA for the CDR3: TGTGCCAGCAGCTTAACGAGTCCGGTAAAACTGTCTTTT. As protein: CASSLTSPVKLSF. Complete variable domain (other parts from reference TRBV11-2 and TRBJ1-4): EAGVAQSPRYKIIEKRQSVAFWCNPISGHATLYWYQQILGQGPKLLIQFQNNGVVDDSQLPKDRFSAERLKGVDSTLKIQPAKLEDSAVYLCASSLTSPVKLSFGSGTQLSVL.

The chain is built from TRBV5-1 and TRBJ2-3; 7 nucleotides line up with TRBD2. Germline loops: CDR1 SGHRS, CDR2 YFSETQ. The length of the CDR3 is 17 residues. V dropped 2 bases and J dropped 0; count of bases not matched to a gene: 9. CDR3: CASSFEPPGGSTDTQYF. In DNA form, the CDR3 reads TGCGCCAGCAGCTTTGAGCCCCCGGGAGGCAGCACAGATACGCAGTATTTT.

This clonotype appeared many times. This chain links TRBV29-1 with TRBJ1-6, with D possibly TRBD1 on 5 matching bases. Germline CDR1 and CDR2: SQVTM and ANQGSEA. V lost 5 bases and J 8 bases, leaving 16 bases between the germline ends. The CDR3 has 14 amino acids. This chain's CDR3 is CSVRGDSDHSPLHF. As DNA, the CDR3 is TGCAGCGTTCGTGGCGACAGCGACCATTCACCCCTCCACTTT. Complete variable domain (other parts from reference TRBV29-1 and TRBJ1-6): SAVISQKPSRDICQRGTSLTIQCQVDSQVTMMFWYRQQPGQSLTLIATANQGSEATYESGFVIDKFPISRPNLTFSTLTVSNMSPEDSSIYLCSVRGDSDHSPLHFGNGTRLTVT.

For this clonotype: A clone one base away is much larger, so this may be a read error. V gene TRBV5-1 combines with J gene TRBJ2-5; TRBD2 agrees at 7 bases. The CDR3 is 16 residues long. The germline gives CDR1 SGHRS, CDR2 YFSETQ. CDR3 loop: CANSWEGRGAQETQYF. The CDR3, as DNA: TGCGCCAACAGCTGGGAGGGGAGAGGGGCACAAGAGACCCAGTACTTC.

This clonotype was seen a single time. One junction end does not reproduce the germline sequence, and a read error may be involved. J is TRBJ1-2 and V is TRBV5-8; 8 bases are a match to TRBD1. The CDR3 is 17 amino acids. Looked up from germline, CDR1 is SGHTS and CDR2 is YDEGEE. The CDR3 loop is CASNRRGTGYLNYDYTF. The CDR3 coding sequence is TGTGCCAGCAACCGCCGGGGGACAGGTTATCTTAACTATGACTACACCTTC.